This TCR beta chain was observed in a study of tumor and adjacent non-tumor tissue in lung cancer. TCRbeta libraries were built with three rounds of nested PCR, modified from ARM-PCR. TCRdb reanalysed the multiplex PCR reads using MiXCR and keeps one entry per CDR3 protein. This table holds fewer than 100,000 distinct CDR3 sequences, 72% found once. No cell sorting was done before RNA was extracted from the tissue. Sequencing was done on a sample of lung tumor tissue. The sequence came from a woman between 40 and 55 years old with non-small cell lung cancer.

CDR3 sequence: CSIQGTWNEQFF. CDR3 coding DNA: TGCAGTATTCAGGGAACGTGGAATGAGCAGTTCTTC. V is TRBV29-1 and J is TRBJ2-1; TRBD1 is a possible D gene (5 bases). CDR3 length: 12 amino acids. CDR1 and CDR2 from the germline V gene are SQVTM and ANQGSEA.